Below, 26 T cell receptor beta chains from the same sample are listed, as sequenced in a study of identical twins. TCRdb re-called the 5' RACE reads with MiXCR, one entry per CDR3 protein. The sample has 460,000 or so distinct CDR3 sequences; about 14% are singletons. These data were likewise used in another study, on yellow fever vaccine responses in identical twins.

Sample: CD4+ T cells sorted from blood. Source of these receptors: a woman aged 18-35 years in good health.

This clonotype has only a few counts. The gene calls are TRBV6-1 and TRBJ2-1; 8 nucleotides match TRBD2. The ends lost 2 bases at V and 4 bases at J; junction bases unmatched: 4. Germline-derived CDR1 and CDR2 are MNHNS and SASEGT. The CDR3 is 15 residues long. The CDR3 DNA sequence: TGTGCCAGCAGTGAACAGGTAGCGGGGTACAATGAGCAGTTCTTC. Translated, it gives CASSEQVAGYNEQFF.

The V gene is TRBV7-2, the J gene TRBJ2-7; 8 nucleotides align to TRBD1. Per germline, CDR1 SGHTA and CDR2 FQGNSA. CDR3 length: 14 amino acids. Losses at the gene ends were 1 base for V and 7 bases for J; bases not matched to a gene: 6. CDR3 DNA sequence: TGTGCCAGCAGCTTAGTGGGACAGGCCCCAGAGCAGTACTTC. Translation: CASSLVGQAPEQYF.

This clonotype was counted a few times. This chain uses TRBV28 with TRBJ1-4; D not resolved. Per germline, CDR1 MDHEN and CDR2 SYDVKM. The V and J ends lost 5 bases and 0 bases respectively, with 13 bases between them. This CDR3 has 16 amino acids. In DNA, the CDR3 is TGTGCCAGCAGTACCGGGTCTCTGGCAACTAATGAAAAACTGTTTTTT. Protein product: CASSTGSLATNEKLFF.

This clonotype has only a few counts. The V call is TRBV19, the J call TRBJ2-7; 15 nucleotides agree with TRBD2. This CDR3 comprises 15 residues. Per the germline V gene, CDR1 is LNHDA and CDR2 is SQIVND (reference sequence). The trim removed 8 bases at V and 3 bases at J, leaving 5 bases unmatched. The CDR3 nucleotides read TGTGCCAGTCGGGGGACTAGCGGGAGGAACTACGAGCAGTACTTC. The encoded protein is CASRGTSGRNYEQYF.

This clonotype came up a few times. This chain connects TRBV7-2 to TRBJ2-1; D call uncertain. Germline V gene lookup returns CDR1 SGHTA and CDR2 FQGNSA. Trimming cost V 2 bases and J 3 bases, with 8 bases left between them. CDR3 size: 14 residues. The DNA of the CDR3 is TGTGCCAGCAGCTTAAATACAAACTACAATGAGCAGTTCTTC. Translating gives CASSLNTNYNEQFF.

Only a few counts were recorded for this clonotype. This chain joins TRBV10-3 and TRBJ1-3; unclear D gene. Germline V CDR1 and CDR2: ENHRY, SYGVKD. The CDR3 extends over 12 amino acids. With 3 bases removed from V and 4 bases from J, the gap between germline ends came to 4 bases. CDR3 residues: CAISDAGNTIYF. The CDR3 nucleotides are TGTGCCATCAGTGATGCAGGAAACACCATATATTTT.

This clonotype was counted ten times or more. The chain recombines TRBV5-1 with TRBJ2-1; 14 bases align to TRBD2. The CDR3 has 19 residues. Germline V gives CDR1 SGHRS, CDR2 YFSETQ. V trimming: 5 bases; J trimming: 5 bases; junction bases outside the gene matches: 15. This CDR3 reads CASSQGLAGGLLQDNEQFF. The CDR3 coding sequence is TGCGCCAGCAGTCAAGGACTAGCGGGGGGCCTACTGCAAGACAATGAGCAGTTCTTC. The full variable domain, in which reference TRBV5-1 and TRBJ2-1 provide the parts outside the CDR3, is KAGVTQTPRYLIKTRGQQVTLSCSPISGHRSVSWYQQTPGQGLQFLFEYFSETQRNKGNFPGRFSGRQFSNSRSEMNVSTLELGDSALYLCASSQGLAGGLLQDNEQFFGPGTRLTVL.

This clonotype was seen many times. This rearrangement joins TRBV12-3 or TRBV12-4 to TRBJ2-4, with 10 bases fitting TRBD2. The trim removed 5 bases at V and 7 bases at J, leaving 8 bases unmatched. This CDR3 spans 15 amino acids. CDR3 loop: CASSRPGTSVNIQYF. The CDR3 nucleotides read TGTGCCAGCAGTCGCCCCGGGACTAGCGTTAACATTCAGTACTTC.

This chain uses TRBV13 with TRBJ2-6; 7 bases are a match to TRBD2. Germline V gives CDR1 PRHDT, CDR2 FYEKMQ (reference sequence). This CDR3 has 18 amino acids. The junction had 13 bases not matched to a gene; V was cut back by 5 bases and J by 3 bases. For the CDR3, the DNA is TGTGCCAGCAGCCCCCTTTTGGAGCGGGAAGGTGGGGCCAACGTCCTGACTTTC. This translates into CASSPLLEREGGANVLTF.

This clonotype was detected a few times. The V and J genes are TRBV5-6 and TRBJ2-4; D remains ambiguous. V lost 2 bases, J lost 0 bases, and 12 bases lay in between. The CDR3 runs 16 residues. Germline loops: CDR1 SGHDT, CDR2 YYEEEE. CDR3 nucleotide sequence: TGTGCCAGCAGCTTTACTGGAGTATTAGCCAAAAACATTCAGTACTTC. This codes for CASSFTGVLAKNIQYF.

This clonotype was seen ten or more times. V is TRBV20-1 and J is TRBJ2-1, with TRBD2 matching 12 bases. Germline V gene lookup returns CDR1 DFQATT and CDR2 SNEGSKA (reference sequence). The length of the CDR3 is 17 residues. V was clipped by 3 bases and J by 0 bases; unmatched bases: 6. Here the CDR3 reads CSASSLAGGPSYNEQFF. The CDR3 coding sequence is TGCAGTGCTAGTTCACTAGCGGGAGGACCCTCCTACAATGAGCAGTTCTTC.

This clonotype came up a few times. This chain links TRBV4-2 with TRBJ2-5; perhaps TRBD1 as D (5 bases). This CDR3 spans 15 amino acids. Germline V lookup: CDR1 LGHNA, CDR2 YNFKEQ. V was cut by 1 base and J by 4 bases, with 13 bases left in between. CDR3 sequence (DNA): TGTGCCAGCAGCCAAGGCCAGGGAAATCGAGAGACCCAGTACTTC. This sequence encodes CASSQGQGNRETQYF.

This clonotype came up many times. A junction end diverges from the germline sequence, so it may reflect a read error. The J gene is TRBJ2-1, the V gene TRBV3-1; 11 nucleotides line up with TRBD2. This CDR3 has 15 residues. Germline values: CDR1 LGHDT, CDR2 YNNKEL (reference sequence). CDR3 loop: CASRLAGGSYNEQFF. DNA for the CDR3: TGCGCCAGCAGATTAGCGGGAGGGTCCTACAATGAGCAGTTCTTC.

The chain employs TRBV10-3 and TRBJ2-7; tentative D call: TRBD2 (5 bases). Trimming removed 3 bases at V and 9 bases at J, with 12 bases between. Germline CDR1 and CDR2: ENHRY and SYGVKD. CDR3 length equals 12 residues. The CDR3 spells CAISDLEGLQYF. The DNA of the CDR3 is TGTGCCATCAGTGACCTTGAGGGCCTGCAGTACTTC.

This clonotype was found a few times. The chain combines TRBV3-1 with TRBJ2-5; perhaps TRBD1 as D (5 bases). The germline CDR1 and CDR2 sequences are LGHDT and YNNKEL (reference sequence). This CDR3 is 15 amino acids long. The V end lost 4 bases, the J end lost 5 bases, and 17 bases lay between the germline ends. CDR3 coding DNA: TGTGCCAGCAGCCGTCAAAGGGGTTCTTCGGAGACCCAGTACTTC. Protein sequence: CASSRQRGSSETQYF.

This clonotype has a handful of counts. This sequence joins TRBV2 and TRBJ2-4; D gene unclear. Germline V gene data show CDR1 as SNHLY and CDR2 as FYNNEI. Trimming took off 2 bases at V and 3 bases at J, with 14 bases between the two ends. The CDR3 sequence is 16 residues long. CDR3 in DNA: TGTGCCAGCAGTGAAAGCAGGTCTTTAGGCAAAAACATTCAGTACTTC. This sequence encodes CASSESRSLGKNIQYF. Full variable domain (rest looked up from reference TRBV2 and TRBJ2-4): EPEVTQTPSHQVTQMGQEVILRCVPISNHLYFYWYRQILGQKVEFLVSFYNNEISEKSEIFDDQFSVERPDGSNFTLKIRSTKLEDSAMYFCASSESRSLGKNIQYFGAGTRLSVL.

V is TRBV6-5 and J is TRBJ2-2; D is ambiguous. Germline V lookup: CDR1 MNHEY, CDR2 SVGAGI. Trimming shortened V by 2 bases and J by 0 bases, and 4 bases separated the two germline ends. There are 14 residues in the CDR3. The CDR3, as DNA: TGTGCCAGCAGTTACGCCCCGAACACCGGGGAGCTGTTTTTT. Amino acids: CASSYAPNTGELFF.

This clonotype has a count of ten or more. The chain employs TRBV29-1 and TRBJ2-1; TRBD2 matches 11 bases. Per germline, CDR1 SQVTM and CDR2 ANQGSEA. CDR3 length: 17 residues. V lost 6 bases, J lost 6 bases, and 16 bases stayed unmatched. CDR3: CSVRGVPTSGTPNEQFF. The CDR3 DNA sequence: TGCAGCGTCCGGGGGGTCCCGACTAGCGGGACCCCCAATGAGCAGTTCTTC.

The chain uses TRBV7-2 and TRBJ2-6, with TRBD1 matching over 9 bases. The V gene end was trimmed by 0 bases and the J gene end by 2 bases; junction bases not matched to a gene: 8. The CDR3 totals 19 residues. Looked up from germline, CDR1 is SGHTA and CDR2 is FQGNSA. The CDR3 sequence is CASSLAGTGSKTGANVLTF. The DNA for the CDR3 is TGTGCCAGCAGCTTAGCGGGGACAGGGAGTAAAACTGGGGCCAACGTCCTGACTTTC.

The rearrangement links TRBV4-2 to TRBJ2-1; 9 positions match TRBD1. Per germline, CDR1 LGHNA and CDR2 YNFKEQ. V was clipped by 4 bases and J by 5 bases; unmatched bases: 9. CDR3 length: 16 amino acids. This CDR3 is CASSRSPGQGDNEQFF. DNA of the CDR3: TGTGCCAGCAGCCGAAGTCCGGGACAGGGCGACAATGAGCAGTTCTTC.

This clonotype was picked up a small number of times. V gene TRBV5-5 combines with J gene TRBJ2-4, with D possibly being TRBD1 (5 bases). The CDR3 is 15 amino acids. Germline V gene sequence: CDR1 SGHKS, CDR2 YYEKEE (reference sequence). Trimming took off 1 base at V and 1 base at J, with 9 bases between the two ends. This chain's CDR3 is CASSLRSGAKNIQYF. CDR3 nucleotides: TGTGCCAGCAGCTTGCGGTCAGGGGCCAAAAACATTCAGTACTTC.

This clonotype was observed many times. This chain joins TRBV7-8 and TRBJ1-5, with D uncertain. Germline CDR1 reads SGHVS; CDR2 reads FQNEAQ. Trimming removed 5 bases from V and 5 bases from J, with 7 bases in between. The CDR3 contains 12 residues. The CDR3 coding sequence is TGTGCCAGCAGCATCGGGGATCAGCCCCAGCATTTT. Protein product: CASSIGDQPQHF.

This chain joins TRBV7-2 and TRBJ2-5; D is possibly TRBD1 or TRBD2 (5 bases each). Trimming removed 5 bases at V and 5 bases at J, with 21 bases between. This CDR3 contains 16 residues. CDR1 SGHTA and CDR2 FQGNSA come from the germline V gene. Written as DNA, the CDR3 is TGTGCCAGCAGCCGTCTGGGGACCCCCGGCAGGGAGACCCAGTACTTC. Translated, it gives CASSRLGTPGRETQYF.

This clonotype has only a few counts. The chain is built from TRBV12-3 or TRBV12-4 and TRBJ2-1; TRBD1 agrees at 7 bases. The CDR3 contains 13 residues. Trimming cost V 8 bases and J 3 bases; bases outside gene matches: 4. As DNA, the CDR3 is TGTGCCAGCTCCGGACAGGTCTACAATGAGCAGTTCTTC. Protein product: CASSGQVYNEQFF.

The rearrangement uses TRBV2 and TRBJ2-3; D possibly corresponds to TRBD2 (5 bases). From germline, CDR1 is SNHLY and CDR2 FYNNEI. The V and J ends lost 0 bases and 3 bases respectively, with 10 bases between them. The CDR3 is made up of 15 amino acids. CDR3 protein: CASSEAGAGTDTQYF. The DNA for the CDR3 is TGTGCCAGCAGTGAAGCGGGAGCTGGTACAGATACGCAGTATTTT.

The chain combines TRBV3-1 with TRBJ2-1, with TRBD1 identical over 8 bases. V was pared by 2 bases and J by 4 bases, with 4 bases of the junction left unmatched. Germline loops: CDR1 LGHDT, CDR2 YNNKEL (reference sequence). The CDR3 totals 15 residues. The CDR3 DNA reads as TGTGCCAGCAGCCAATCGGACAGGGAGTACAATGAGCAGTTCTTC. Translated, it gives CASSQSDREYNEQFF.